The present entry profiles one TCR beta chain with its context. Original methodology: Estimated nucleated cell counts came from reference gene primer amplification. TCRdb's table, derived via immunoSEQ multiplex PCR, lists solely in-frame clones and lacks some. The D gene and trimming were derived from the DNA, and the V and J assignments and clone size from that table. The sample has roughly 100,000 clones, 81% seen once. The entry originates in a study of blood T cell repertoires in COVID-19. Study summary: COVID-19 samples from acute and convalescent phases originated in the United States, Italy and Spain. Sample material is recorded as cDNA or gDNA derived from T cells, B-cell-depleted T cells, or PBMCs.

Germline V gene lookup returns CDR1 LNHDA and CDR2 SQIVND (reference sequence). This CDR3 is built from 15 residues. With V trimmed by 5 bases and J by 4 bases, 7 bases remained unmatched. The material sequenced was peripheral blood. The chain couples TRBV19 to TRBJ1-4; 7 nucleotides agree with TRBD1. This sequence originates from an older woman with acute or convalescent COVID-19. The CDR3 DNA is TGTGCCAGTAGTGTCCGGGACAGCGATAATGAAAAACTGTTTTTT. Residues: CASSVRDSDNEKLFF. The whole variable domain, remainder taken from reference TRBV19 and TRBJ1-4, is DGGITQSPKYLFRKEGQNVTLSCEQNLNHDAMYWYRQDPGQGLRLIYYSQIVNDFQKGDIAEGYSVSREKKESFPLTVTSAQKNPTAFYLCASSVRDSDNEKLFFGSGTQLSVL.